The 26 T cell receptor beta chains below come from one sample, sequenced in a study of T cells expressing NK-cell markers. Reanalyzing the 5' RACE reads, TCRdb keeps one entry per CDR3 protein, without DNA. The specimen's table records about 550,000 distinct CDR3 sequences. The sample taken for sequencing was blood T cells: a sorted CD56 or NKG2C T cell subset, CD4+ or CD8+ T cells, or bulk PBMC T cells (not recorded which). These receptors were collected from a man between 18 and 29 years old in good health.

The rearrangement links TRBV4-1 to TRBJ2-1; TCRdb indicates TRBD2, and absent DNA this call remains unverified. This CDR3 has 16 amino acids. Germline CDR1 reads MGHRA; CDR2 reads YSYEKL. The CDR3: CASSQEVSGGYNEQFF.

The chain's CDR3 is CASSSPNANEQFF. V usage is TRBV7-2 and J usage is TRBJ2-1. Germline V CDR1 and CDR2: SGHTA, FQGNSA. This CDR3 has 13 amino acids.

The genes are TRBV6-1 and TRBJ2-1; the TRBD2 assignment by TCRdb is unverifiable without DNA. Germline V gene sequence: CDR1 MNHNS, CDR2 SASEGT. The CDR3 has 17 amino acids. CDR3 protein: CASGAGWRLAGDVEQFF.

This rearrangement joins TRBV7-8 to TRBJ2-1; TCRdb returns TRBD2, unconfirmable since there is no DNA. The CDR3 runs 17 residues. In germline, CDR1 is SGHVS, CDR2 FQNEAQ. The CDR3 sequence: CASSPSAGTLFYNEQFF.

The V call is TRBV20-1, the J call TRBJ2-2; TCRdb's assignment of TRBD2 cannot be checked, as there is no DNA. Germline assignment: CDR1 DFQATT and CDR2 SNEGSKA (reference sequence). The CDR3 contains 20 residues. CDR3 sequence reads: CSARDTSLGHDPTNTGELFF.

This chain uses TRBV12-3 or TRBV12-4 with TRBJ2-1. The CDR3 runs 13 residues. The CDR3 spells CASSFSFGNEQFF.

V and J are TRBV6-5 and TRBJ2-7. In germline, CDR1 is MNHEY, CDR2 SVGAGI. CDR3 size: 15 residues. The CDR3 loop reads CASSYSLARRGEQYF.

This chain joins TRBV4-1 and TRBJ1-5; TCRdb designates TRBD1, a call that cannot be tested without DNA. The CDR3 totals 15 residues. In germline, CDR1 is MGHRA, CDR2 YSYEKL. The CDR3 loop is CASSHNDRDVQPQHF.

CDR3: CASSSSSGRISYEQYF. The rearrangement links TRBV7-9 to TRBJ2-7; TCRdb's assignment of TRBD2 cannot be checked, as there is no DNA. Per the germline V gene, CDR1 is SEHNR and CDR2 is FQNEAQ (reference sequence). The CDR3 is made up of 16 amino acids.

This chain connects TRBV2 to TRBJ2-3. From germline, CDR1 is SNHLY and CDR2 FYNNEI. The CDR3 spans 11 residues. CDR3 region: CASSPWDTQYF.

The chain has TRBV2 and TRBJ1-1; the TCRdb call, TRBD1, lacks DNA for checking. The germline V gene encodes CDR1 SNHLY and CDR2 FYNNEI. The CDR3 loop spans 17 amino acids. The CDR3 sequence: CASGRDRGLSKNTEAFF. The full variable domain, in which reference TRBV2 and TRBJ1-1 provide the parts outside the CDR3, is EPEVTQTPSHQVTQMGQEVILRCVPISNHLYFYWYRQILGQKVEFLVSFYNNEISEKSEIFDDQFSVERPDGSNFTLKIRSTKLEDSAMYFCASGRDRGLSKNTEAFFGQGTRLTVV.

This chain joins TRBV20-1 and TRBJ2-7; TCRdb selects TRBD2, and the lack of DNA leaves this call unchecked. The germline V gene has CDR1 DFQATT and CDR2 SNEGSKA (reference sequence). The CDR3 loop spans 14 amino acids. CDR3 residues: CSARDRGSVTVQYF.

The rearrangement joins TRBV18 to TRBJ1-4. Germline V gene sequence: CDR1 KGHSH, CDR2 LQKENI. The length of the CDR3 is 13 residues. The CDR3 sequence: CASRRDSNEKLFF.

The gene calls are TRBV7-3 and TRBJ2-7; TCRdb's D gene call, TRBD1, goes unchecked for lack of DNA. CDR1 is SGHTA and CDR2 is FQGTGA in the germline V gene. This CDR3 is 16 amino acids long. The CDR3 here is CASSLSGTGTSYEQYF.

The chain joins TRBV11-1 to TRBJ2-5; TCRdb picks TRBD2, but there is no DNA to check that call. The CDR3 has 18 amino acids. CDR1 SGHAT and CDR2 FQDESV come from the germline V gene (reference sequence). The CDR3 spells CASRSKQGTSGSPETQYF.

The rearrangement uses TRBV29-1 and TRBJ2-7; TCRdb reports TRBD2, a call that lacks DNA to check it against. The CDR3 has 12 residues. Germline V lookup: CDR1 SQVTM, CDR2 ANQGSEA. This CDR3 reads CSVRAGRYEQYF.

This chain connects TRBV10-3 to TRBJ2-4; there is no DNA to check the TCRdb D call of TRBD1. The CDR3 totals 13 residues. Germline V gives CDR1 ENHRY, CDR2 SYGVKD. The CDR3 sequence is CAISADSKNIQYF.

The J gene is TRBJ2-3, the V gene TRBV7-9; with no DNA, the TCRdb D assignment of TRBD2 cannot be verified. This CDR3 has 15 amino acids. Germline-derived CDR1 and CDR2 are SEHNR and FQNEAQ (reference sequence). The CDR3 region is CASSLAQGSADTQYF.

CDR3 protein: CASRGTSGQGINEQFF. J is TRBJ2-1 and V is TRBV6-5; the D call from TCRdb, TRBD2, cannot be confirmed without DNA. This CDR3 has 16 amino acids. Germline loops: CDR1 MNHEY, CDR2 SVGAGI.

This chain joins TRBV20-1 and TRBJ2-7; TCRdb proposes TRBD2, but this gene call is untestable without DNA. The CDR3 totals 15 residues. Germline values: CDR1 DFQATT, CDR2 SNEGSKA (reference sequence). This chain's CDR3 is CSARGTSGWVDEQYF.

The CDR3 sequence is CATGTSDEQFF. V usage is TRBV24-1 and J usage is TRBJ2-1; absent DNA, TCRdb's TRBD2 call cannot be checked. This CDR3 contains 11 residues. The germline gives CDR1 KGHDR, CDR2 SFDVKD.

The V and J genes are TRBV6-5 and TRBJ2-2; without DNA, the TCRdb call of TRBD1 cannot be checked. The CDR3 consists of 17 residues. CDR1 and CDR2 from the germline V gene are MNHEY and SVGAGI. CDR3 amino acids: CASMLGILTGHTGELFF.

The chain employs TRBV11-2 and TRBJ2-3; the TCRdb call, TRBD2, lacks DNA for checking. CDR3 size: 18 residues. Germline values: CDR1 SGHAT, CDR2 FQNNGV. CDR3 sequence reads: CASTRPGTSGRLTDTQYF.

The chain employs TRBV12-3 or TRBV12-4 and TRBJ2-3; lacking DNA, the TRBD2 call made by TCRdb goes unchecked. This CDR3 comprises 12 residues. The CDR3 loop is CASGAGPDTQYF.

The chain couples TRBV28 to TRBJ2-1; the TCRdb call, TRBD2, lacks DNA for checking. CDR1 MDHEN and CDR2 SYDVKM come from the germline V gene. The CDR3 has 17 amino acids. CDR3 protein: CASSFLVEGGSYNEQFF.

V gene TRBV15 combines with J gene TRBJ2-5; TCRdb's D call of TRBD2 is untestable without DNA. This CDR3 contains 17 residues. CDR1 LNHNV and CDR2 YYDKDF come from the germline V gene (reference sequence). The CDR3: CATSRGTSGRAKETQYF.